This T cell receptor beta chain was recorded in a study of Ad26.COV2.S vaccination and SARS-CoV-2 variants. This clone has more than one count but fewer than ten. The antigen is unknown. Study-level findings and limits: Following vaccination, spike-specific CD8+ and CD4+ T cell responses reportedly exhibited substantial breadth. From the TCR breadth and depth analyses, total T cell responses may have been underestimated.

Data came from immunoSEQ multiplex PCR; TCRdb stores just in-frame clones and leaves some out. The sample has 97,000 or so clones, around three quarters seen once; the top ten hold 17%. This specimen consisted of peripheral blood, obtained after recovery from COVID-19. This TCR derives from a human donor who had recovered from COVID-19.

In DNA form, the CDR3 reads TGTGCCAGCAGTGCCACAGGGCGGACTGAAGCTTTCTTT. It specifies CASSATGRTEAFF. This chain links TRBV12-3 or TRBV12-4 with TRBJ1-1, with D possibly matching TRBD1 (6 bases). CDR3 size: 13 residues. The V end lost 5 bases, the J end lost 5 bases, and 12 bases lay between the germline ends.